The present TCR beta chain was sequenced within a study of STAT5B mutations in CD4+ large granular lymphocyte leukemia. Study results and limitations: Patient CD4-sorted repertoires stayed more clonal than healthy ones after leukemic-clone removal. The CD4+ versus CD8+ T-LGLL clonality difference may reflect limited sample size. 8/27 top patient clones versus 2/35 control clones were TRBV06-family.

Of note for this clone: Its matching antigen is unknown.

The CDR3 is made up of 18 amino acids. Trimming left V 1 base short and J 2 bases short, with 20 bases between. Looked up from germline, CDR1 is SEHNR and CDR2 is FQNEAQ (reference sequence). The table came from immunoSEQ multiplex PCR; TCRdb's copy has only in-frame clones and leaves some out. The data show about 33,000 clones, with about 70% seen just once and approximately 0.3% held by the top ten. This sequence originates from a human donor in good health. The sequencing sample was made of CD4+ T cells from blood buffy coats. The chain recombines TRBV7-9 with TRBJ2-5; D may be TRBD2 (7 bases). The CDR3 DNA is TGTGCCAGCAGCTTAGTTTTGGGCGGGGGCTACCAACAAGAGACCCAGTACTTC. It encodes CASSLVLGGGYQQETQYF. The variable domain in full, with the rest retrieved from reference TRBV7-9 and TRBJ2-5, is DTGVSQNPRHKITKRGQNVTFRCDPISEHNRLYWYRQTLGQGPEFLTYFQNEAQLEKSRLLSDRFSAERPKGSFSTLEIQRTEQGDSAMYLCASSLVLGGGYQQETQYFGPGTRLLVL.